This T cell receptor (beta chain) was observed in a study of blood T cell repertoires in COVID-19. Overall study context: In each case, the material was cDNA or gDNA derived from T cells, B-cell-depleted T cells, or PBMCs.

Sequencing was performed with immunoSEQ multiplex PCR; in TCRdb, only in-frame clones are kept and a portion is missing. The table records approximately 150,000 clones, 84% of them present only once. Per the germline V gene, CDR1 is SGDLS and CDR2 is YYNGEE. V dropped 4 bases and J dropped 3 bases, with 13 bases sitting between them. CDR3 length: 14 residues. Sequenced input: peripheral blood. The clonotype originates from a man aged 30-40 years with COVID-19, enrolled during active disease. This chain uses TRBV9 with TRBJ1-2, with D possibly being TRBD1 (5 bases). CDR3: CASSPGGGDYGYTF. The CDR3, as DNA: TGTGCCAGCAGCCCCGGCGGAGGGGACTATGGCTACACCTTC.